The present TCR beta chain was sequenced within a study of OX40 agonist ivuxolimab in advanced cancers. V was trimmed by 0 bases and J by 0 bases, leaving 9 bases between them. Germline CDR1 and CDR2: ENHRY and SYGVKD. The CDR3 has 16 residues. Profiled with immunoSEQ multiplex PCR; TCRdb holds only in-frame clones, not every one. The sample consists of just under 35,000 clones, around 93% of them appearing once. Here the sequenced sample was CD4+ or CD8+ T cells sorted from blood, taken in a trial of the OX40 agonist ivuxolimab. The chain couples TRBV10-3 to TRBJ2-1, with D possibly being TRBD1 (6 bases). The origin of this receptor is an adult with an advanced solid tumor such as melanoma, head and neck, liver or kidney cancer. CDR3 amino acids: CAISESGTTSYNEQFF. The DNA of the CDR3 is TGTGCCATCAGTGAGTCTGGGACAACCTCCTACAATGAGCAGTTCTTC.